Below are 12 T cell receptor beta chains sequenced from a single sample in a study of blood T cell repertoires in COVID-19. Clones were read by immunoSEQ multiplex PCR, and TCRdb kept only the in-frame ones, dropping some. The sample shows tens of thousands of clones, around four fifths of them seen only once. Sequencing was done on a sample of peripheral blood. These TCRs come from a man aged 50-59 years with acute or convalescent COVID-19.

In its sample, this clone was seen once. The V gene is TRBV18, the J gene TRBJ2-7; TRBD2 agrees at 10 bases. This CDR3 region has 15 residues. The V gene's germline CDR1 is KGHSH and CDR2 LQKENI. V shed 6 bases and J 0 bases; nucleotides not matched to a gene: 5. The CDR3 coding sequence is TGTGCCAGCTCGCAAGGACTAGCGGACTCCTACGAGCAGTACTTC. Amino acids: CASSQGLADSYEQYF.

This chain joins TRBV9 and TRBJ2-7, with 8 bases aligning to TRBD1. Germline CDR1 reads SGDLS; CDR2 reads YYNGEE. The CDR3 sequence is 14 residues long. V was clipped by 0 bases and J by 2 bases; unmatched bases: 1. CDR3 loop: CASSVGTGPYEQYF. The CDR3 DNA reads TGTGCCAGCAGCGTAGGGACAGGGCCCTACGAGCAGTACTTC.

V gene TRBV28 combines with J gene TRBJ1-2; 9 nucleotides agree with TRBD1. Germline trimming cut 6 bases from V and 3 bases from J; bases unmatched to any gene: 5. CDR1 is MDHEN and CDR2 is SYDVKM in the germline V gene. The CDR3 is 14 amino acids. CDR3 DNA sequence: TGTGCCAGCAGCCGGGACAGGGTTGACTATGGCTACACCTTC. Residues: CASSRDRVDYGYTF.

This chain uses TRBV5-4 with TRBJ2-1; 7 bases map to TRBD2. Trimming at V came to 5 bases and at J to 8 bases, leaving 16 bases not matched to a gene. Germline V gene data show CDR1 as SGHNT and CDR2 as YYREEE (reference sequence). The CDR3 spans 16 residues. CDR3 bases: TGTGCCAGCAGGGTCTCACTGTTGGGGGAGGGTGATGAGCAGTTCTTC. It codes for CASRVSLLGEGDEQFF.

The chain combines TRBV5-4 with TRBJ1-4; TRBD1 matches 8 bases. V shed 4 bases, J shed 6 bases, and the junction held 8 bases outside the gene matches. This CDR3 region has 15 residues. Germline loops: CDR1 SGHNT, CDR2 YYREEE (reference sequence). CDR3 nucleotide sequence: TGTGCCAGCAGCCCGGGACCGGGACAGGATGAAAAACTGTTTTTT. This encodes CASSPGPGQDEKLFF.

V is TRBV5-1 and J is TRBJ2-3, with TRBD1 matching over 9 bases. Germline V gene lookup returns CDR1 SGHRS and CDR2 YFSETQ. The CDR3 totals 15 residues. The V segment lost 4 bases and the J segment 3 bases; nucleotides outside the gene matches: 6. The CDR3 region has the DNA TGCGCCAGCAGCACGTCCGGGACAGGGACAGATACGCAGTATTTT. The encoded protein is CASSTSGTGTDTQYF. The whole variable domain, filled in from reference TRBV5-1 and TRBJ2-3, reads KAGVTQTPRYLIKTRGQQVTLSCSPISGHRSVSWYQQTPGQGLQFLFEYFSETQRNKGNFPGRFSGRQFSNSRSEMNVSTLELGDSALYLCASSTSGTGTDTQYFGPGTRLTVL.

This CDR3 reads CASSQLAGGAYNEQFF. CDR3 sequence (DNA): TGTGCCAGCAGCCAACTAGCGGGAGGAGCCTACAATGAGCAGTTCTTC. V is TRBV3-1 (or the pseudogene TRBV3-2) and J is TRBJ2-1; 11 bases map to TRBD2. The CDR3 contains 16 residues. Unmatched junction bases numbered 2, after V lost 2 bases and J lost 2 bases. In germline, CDR1 is LGHDT, CDR2 YNNKEL (reference sequence).

This clone was observed a handful of times. The chain has TRBV28 and TRBJ2-1; TRBD1 matches 8 bases. The germline V gene has CDR1 MDHEN and CDR2 SYDVKM. This CDR3 has 19 residues. The V segment lost 2 bases and the J segment 5 bases; nucleotides outside the gene matches: 17. CDR3 bases: TGTGCCAGCAGTTTAGGGTCAGGGGGCCGGTGGGAGCTAAACAATGAGCAGTTCTTC. This sequence encodes CASSLGSGGRWELNNEQFF.

J is TRBJ1-1 and V is TRBV11-2; D gene ambiguous. Germline assignment: CDR1 SGHAT and CDR2 FQNNGV. This CDR3 has 15 residues. Between the trimmed V and J ends, which lost 3 bases and 4 bases, there was a span of 15 bases. CDR3 amino acids: CASSFERSQSTEAFF. The DNA of the CDR3 is TGTGCCAGCAGCTTTGAGAGGTCTCAGAGCACTGAAGCTTTCTTT.

The chain has TRBV10-1 and TRBJ2-5; tentative D call: TRBD2 (5 bases). The CDR3 has 14 amino acids. V dropped 11 bases and J dropped 4 bases, with 20 bases sitting between them. Germline CDR1 WNHNN, CDR2 SYGVQD (reference sequence). This chain's CDR3 is CAVNPEGLGETQYF. In nucleotides, the CDR3 is TGCGCCGTAAATCCCGAGGGTCTCGGAGAGACCCAGTACTTC.

The V and J genes are TRBV2 and TRBJ1-3; 8 positions agree with TRBD1. Trimming cost V 7 bases and J 0 bases; bases outside gene matches: 2. From germline, CDR1 is SNHLY and CDR2 FYNNEI. This CDR3 spans 14 amino acids. The CDR3 DNA follows: TGTGCCAGCACAACAGGGGGCTCTGGAAACACCATATATTTT. This codes for CASTTGGSGNTIYF.

The chain recombines TRBV19 with TRBJ1-2; 7 bases fit TRBD1. CDR3 length: 13 amino acids. Germline CDR1 reads LNHDA; CDR2 reads SQIVND (reference sequence). Trimming cost V 7 bases and J 5 bases; bases outside gene matches: 7. The CDR3 region is CASTENRGYGYTF. CDR3 sequence (DNA): TGTGCCAGTACCGAGAACAGGGGTTATGGCTACACCTTC.